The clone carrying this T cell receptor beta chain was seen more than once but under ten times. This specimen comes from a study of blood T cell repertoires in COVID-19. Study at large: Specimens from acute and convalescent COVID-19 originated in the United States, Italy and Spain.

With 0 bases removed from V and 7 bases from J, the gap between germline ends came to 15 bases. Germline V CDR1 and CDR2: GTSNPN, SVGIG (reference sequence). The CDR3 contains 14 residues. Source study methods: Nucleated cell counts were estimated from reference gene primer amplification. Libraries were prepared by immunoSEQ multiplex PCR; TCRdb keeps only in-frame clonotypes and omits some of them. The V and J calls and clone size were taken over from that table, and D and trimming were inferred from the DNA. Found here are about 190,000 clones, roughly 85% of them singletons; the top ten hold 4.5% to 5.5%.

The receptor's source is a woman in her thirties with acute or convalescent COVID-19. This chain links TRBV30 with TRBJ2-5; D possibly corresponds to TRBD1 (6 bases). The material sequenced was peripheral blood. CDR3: CAWSVGGAKGTQYF. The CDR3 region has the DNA TGTGCCTGGAGTGTAGGGGGAGCAAAAGGGACCCAGTACTTC.